The entry below describes one T cell receptor (beta chain). Its antigen is currently unknown. This record belongs to a study of CD8+CD57+ T cells in acquired aplastic anemia. The patients chosen for sequencing had shown expansion of CD8+CD57+ cells (detected by flow cytometry). As a group, the patients uniformly had severe acquired aplastic anemia. Among the patients, none had received any therapy at the time of blood sampling. Both TCR beta VDJ combination and CDR3 sequence profiling were carried out. Genomic DNA was the template for this profiling. TCRdb re-called the reads through MiXCR, storing one row per CDR3 protein. The sample shows about 150,000 distinct CDR3 sequences, about 48% of them seen only once. General observations from the study: CD8+ Simpson's diversity in patients was not significantly different from that in controls. Over 25 CD8+ CDR3 sequences occurred in both the patients and the controls.

Germline lookup yields CDR1 LGHNA and CDR2 YSLEER. The J segment lost 1 base and the V segment lost 0 bases, leaving 8 bases of the junction unmatched. The CDR3 totals 18 residues. This receptor was taken from a human donor with aplastic anemia. The sample taken for sequencing was sorted CD4+, CD8+, or CD8+CD57+ T cells (not recorded which) from PBMCs. The V and J genes are TRBV4-3 and TRBJ2-3, with 9 bases fitting TRBD1. CDR3 sequence (DNA): TGCGCCAGCAGCCAAGATTGGGGGGACAGGGATGGCACAGATACGCAGTATTTT. It is translated as CASSQDWGDRDGTDTQYF.